This T cell receptor beta chain was identified during a study of Ad26.COV2.S vaccination and SARS-CoV-2 variants. Study summary: Intramuscularly, Ad26.COV2.S was given either once or twice, 56 days apart. Broader study findings: For non-spike TCRs, breadth in vaccine recipients resembled that in placebo recipients. Analyses of TCR breadth and depth may have underestimated total T cell responses. Vaccinated individuals (as opposed to placebo recipients) had higher spike-specific TCR breadth.

Treatment reported: around 19 received Ad26.COV2.S at low or high dose, single or two shots; a few received placebo; per-sample allocation not given. Samples analyzed were those drawn on day 63 after the first vaccine or placebo injection. Germline CDR1 and CDR2: SEHNR and FQNEAQ (reference sequence). Between the trimmed V and J ends, which lost 0 bases and 1 base, there was a span of 6 bases. This CDR3 comprises 14 residues. In the case of this clone: Its target is unknown.

Profiling relied on immunoSEQ multiplex PCR, and the TCRdb table lists in-frame clones only, not all of them. The sample includes about 330,000 clones, 85% to 90% of them seen just once. The TCR comes from a person between 18 and 59 years old who received the Ad26.COV2.S COVID-19 vaccine or a placebo. Sequenced material: peripheral blood, taken in a trial of Ad26.COV2.S vaccine versus placebo. This rearrangement joins TRBV7-9 to TRBJ1-1, with no clear D. The CDR3 sequence: CASSLALTNTEAFF. CDR3 nucleotides: TGTGCCAGCAGCTTAGCGCTAACGAACACTGAAGCTTTCTTT.